These 13 T cell receptor beta chains were sequenced from one sample in a study of tumor and adjacent non-tumor tissue in lung cancer. A modified ARM-PCR protocol with three rounds of nested PCR amplified TCRbeta. MiXCR, run by TCRdb on the multiplex PCR reads, gives a single entry per CDR3 protein. Of 120,000 to 150,000 distinct CDR3 sequences in the sample, around 60% were seen once. This sample's RNA came from whole unsorted tissue. The sequenced sample consisted of lung tumor tissue. The receptors derive from a man aged 55-75 years with small cell lung cancer.

The chain is built from TRBV24-1 and TRBJ2-7; D is unresolved. V was cut by 7 bases and J by 0 bases, with 12 bases left in between. Germline CDR1 KGHDR, CDR2 SFDVKD. The CDR3 runs 14 residues. The CDR3 region is CATSQPPISYEQYV. The CDR3 region has the DNA TGTGCCACCAGCCAACCCCCGATCTCCTACGAGCAGTACGTC.

Turning to this clonotype: This may be a read error, as it is one base from a much larger clone. The chain combines TRBV20-1 with TRBJ2-3, with a possible D match to TRBD1 (6 bases). CDR1 and CDR2 from the germline V gene are DFQATT and SNEGSKA (reference sequence). The CDR3 is 12 amino acids. DNA for the CDR3: TGCAGTGCTAGAGGGGACACAGGTACGCAGTATTTT. Amino acids: CSARGDTGTQYF.

A word on this clonotype: One end of the junction does not line up with germline, which may come from a read error. The chain is built from TRBV4-1 and TRBJ1-2, with D perhaps TRBD1 (6 bases). The length of the CDR3 is 14 residues. Looked up from germline, CDR1 is MGHRA and CDR2 is YSYEKL. DNA of the CDR3: TGCGTCAGCAGCCCCCTCGGGAGGGGGTCTGGCTACACCTTC. The encoded protein is CVSSPLGRGSGYTF.

This clonotype was detected only once. Given a much more abundant clone one base away, this may be a read error. The rearrangement links TRBV6-1 to TRBJ2-2, with D hard to call. The CDR3 consists of 11 residues. V lost 3 bases and J lost 7, with 3 bases in between. CDR1 MNHNS and CDR2 SASEGT come from the germline V gene. The DNA for the CDR3 is TGTGCCAGCAGTGACGTCGGGGAGCTGTTTTTT. This sequence encodes CASSDVGELFF.

The gene calls are TRBV20-1 and TRBJ1-2, with a possible D match to TRBD1 (5 bases). This CDR3 has 13 amino acids. Trimming removed 6 bases at V and 6 bases at J, with 17 bases between. CDR1 and CDR2 from the germline V gene are DFQATT and SNEGSKA (reference sequence). The CDR3 sequence is CSATGGQGDGYTF. Here the CDR3 DNA reads TGCAGTGCCACTGGAGGGCAGGGCGATGGCTACACCTTC.

This clonotype was seen once. The genes are TRBV20-1 and TRBJ2-1, with 10 bases identical to TRBD2. This CDR3 spans 16 amino acids. Unmatched junction bases numbered 9, after V lost 6 bases and J lost 1 base. The germline CDR1 and CDR2 sequences are DFQATT and SNEGSKA (reference sequence). CDR3 in amino acids: CSAYQSSGRSYNEQFF. The CDR3 nucleotides are TGCAGTGCCTACCAAAGTAGCGGGAGGTCCTACAATGAGCAGTTCTTC.

Concerning this clonotype itself: Because it lacks the conserved phenylalanine or tryptophan at the end, this CDR3 is likely a read error. The rearrangement joins TRBV11-2 to TRBJ1-3, with D possibly matching TRBD1 (6 bases). This CDR3 has 16 amino acids. The germline V gene has CDR1 SGHAT and CDR2 FQNNGV. Here the CDR3 reads CASSLMGAHHGNTIYL. CDR3 in DNA: TGTGCCAGCAGCTTAATGGGGGCCCACCATGGAAATACCATATATTTG.

A note on this clonotype: The CDR3 does not end in the conserved phenylalanine or tryptophan, so this is likely a read error. The chain couples TRBV12-3 or TRBV12-4 to TRBJ2-2; 8 positions agree with TRBD2. The CDR3 has 16 residues. The junction had 5 bases not matched to a gene; V was cut back by 5 bases and J by 0 bases. CDR3 residues: CASSHTGGPNTGELFS. The CDR3 nucleotides are TGTGCCAGCAGTCATACGGGAGGGCCGAACACCGGGGAGCTGTTTTCT.

For this clonotype: The junction shows a germline mismatch at one end, possibly a read error. The V call is TRBV10-2, the J call TRBJ2-1; D may be TRBD1 (6 bases). The germline gives CDR1 WSHSY, CDR2 SAAADI. The CDR3 spans 14 residues. CDR3: CTSSDLERDNERFF. The CDR3 DNA reads TGCACCAGCAGTGATCTAGAGAGGGACAATGAGCGGTTCTTC.

Notes on this clonotype: A much larger clone differs by one base, so this may be a read error. The gene calls are TRBV12-3 or TRBV12-4 and TRBJ2-2; perhaps D is TRBD1 or TRBD2 (5 bases each). This CDR3 is built from 12 residues. CDR3 sequence reads: CASGIGAGEPFF. CDR3 sequence (DNA): TGTGCCAGCGGTATAGGGGCCGGGGAGCCGTTTTTT.

As to this clonotype: At one end, the junction sequence differs from germline, possibly due to a read error. The CDR3 nucleotides read TGTGCCAGAAGCCAGGGACCACGGAGCACCGGGGAGCTGTTTTTT. The encoded protein is CARSQGPRSTGELFF. The chain carries TRBV4-2 and TRBJ2-2; possibly TRBD1 or TRBD2 for D (5 bases each). This CDR3 region has 15 residues. The germline V gene has CDR1 LGHNA and CDR2 YNFKEQ.

The V call is TRBV5-1, the J call TRBJ2-3; no definite D call. The CDR3 contains 11 residues. V dropped 5 bases and J dropped 0 bases, with 1 base sitting between them. Germline V CDR1 and CDR2: SGHRS, YFSETQ. This CDR3 is CASRSTDTQYF. In nucleotides, the CDR3 is TGCGCCAGCAGGAGCACAGATACGCAGTATTTT.

Notes on this clonotype: Just one base apart from a much larger clone, this may be a read error. The V gene is TRBV10-3, the J gene TRBJ1-1; no reliable D call. Germline V gene lookup returns CDR1 ENHRY and CDR2 SYGVKD. Trimming stripped 4 bases from V and 7 bases from J, with 16 bases between. The CDR3 has 14 amino acids. The CDR3 loop is CAISGEGGGIEAFF. The CDR3, as DNA: TGTGCCATCAGTGGAGAGGGCGGTGGGATTGAAGCTTTCTTT.